This T cell receptor beta chain was captured by sequencing in a study of blood T cell repertoires in COVID-19. Overall study context: Some COVID-19 samples were acute and others convalescent; all came from the United States, Italy and Spain. In each case, the material was cDNA or gDNA derived from T cells, B-cell-depleted T cells, or PBMCs.

V was trimmed by 6 bases and J by 5 bases, leaving 8 bases between them. Germline loops: CDR1 MNHEY, CDR2 SVGEGT. This CDR3 has 11 amino acids. In the original analysis: Estimated nucleated cell counts came from reference gene primer amplification. Sequencing used immunoSEQ multiplex PCR; TCRdb keeps in-frame clones, though not all of them. Clonal size and the V and J genes are those of that table, whereas D and trimming came from the DNA. The sample records approximately 140,000 clones, 65% to 80% being singletons. The chain uses TRBV6-2 or TRBV6-3 and TRBJ2-7; D remains unclear. The TCR was taken from a man between 60 and 75 years old with acute or convalescent COVID-19. Source material: peripheral blood. CDR3 DNA sequence: TGTGCCAGCAGCCGTGGCCACGAGCAGTACTTC. It codes for CASSRGHEQYF.